Presented here are 3 T cell receptor beta chains from one specimen sequenced in a study of T cell changes during pregnancy in multiple sclerosis (dated by TCRdb to between 2018 and 2021). The method behind the library was the immunoSEQ multiplex PCR assay. The clones in this table, taken by TCRdb from immuneACCESS, are in-frame only. Not every clone is retained; where verified, under half of the shortfall comes from an unresolved V gene, and the cause of the rest is unknown. The sample profile shows around 56,000 clones; approximately 94% of them were found once. The ten largest clones capture roughly 2.4% of the sample. This specimen was CD8+ T cells from peripheral blood mononuclear cells, taken after pregnancy. These TCRs come from a female donor with multiple sclerosis, enrolled in a pregnancy study.

This chain joins TRBV9 and TRBJ1-1; tentative D call: TRBD1 (6 bases). This CDR3 region has 16 residues. Germline lookup yields CDR1 SGDLS and CDR2 YYNGEE. V shed 5 bases and J shed 1 base, with 18 bases lying between them. In DNA form, the CDR3 reads TGTGCCAGCAGAGAACGTCGAATGGGGGCGAACACTGAAGCTTTCTTT. Its translation: CASRERRMGANTEAFF.

V gene TRBV29-1 combines with J gene TRBJ2-7; 8 nucleotides line up with TRBD1. The CDR3 consists of 14 residues. The ends lost 2 bases at V and 3 bases at J; junction bases unmatched: 6. Per germline, CDR1 SQVTM and CDR2 ANQGSEA. CDR3 region: CSVEKRTGNYEQYF. CDR3 sequence (DNA): TGCAGCGTTGAAAAGAGGACAGGGAACTACGAGCAGTACTTC.

V gene TRBV19 combines with J gene TRBJ2-7; 8 bases fit TRBD2. J lost 2 bases, V lost 3 bases, and 6 bases had no gene match. This CDR3 is 15 amino acids long. Germline V gene data show CDR1 as LNHDA and CDR2 as SQIVND (reference sequence). The CDR3 loop reads CASSIGAAGAYEQYF. The DNA of the CDR3 is TGTGCCAGTAGTATTGGGGCAGCGGGAGCCTACGAGCAGTACTTC.